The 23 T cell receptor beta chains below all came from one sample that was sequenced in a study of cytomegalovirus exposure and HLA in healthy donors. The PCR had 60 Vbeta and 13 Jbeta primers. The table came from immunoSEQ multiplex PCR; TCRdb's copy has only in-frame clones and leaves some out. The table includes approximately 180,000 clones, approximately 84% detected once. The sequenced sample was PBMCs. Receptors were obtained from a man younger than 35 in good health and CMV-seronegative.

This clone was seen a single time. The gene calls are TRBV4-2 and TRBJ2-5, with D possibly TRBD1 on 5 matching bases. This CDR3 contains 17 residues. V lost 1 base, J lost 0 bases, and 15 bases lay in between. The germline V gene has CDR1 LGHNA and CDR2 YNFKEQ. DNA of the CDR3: TGTGCCAGCAGCCAAGTATCCACGACAGACTACCAAGAGACCCAGTACTTC. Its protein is CASSQVSTTDYQETQYF.

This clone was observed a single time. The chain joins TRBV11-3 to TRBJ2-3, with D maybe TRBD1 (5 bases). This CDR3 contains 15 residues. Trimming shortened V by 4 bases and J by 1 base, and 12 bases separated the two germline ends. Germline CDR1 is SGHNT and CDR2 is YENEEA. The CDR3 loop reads CASSSRQTGTDTQYF. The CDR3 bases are TGTGCCAGCAGCTCCAGACAGACCGGCACAGATACGCAGTATTTT.

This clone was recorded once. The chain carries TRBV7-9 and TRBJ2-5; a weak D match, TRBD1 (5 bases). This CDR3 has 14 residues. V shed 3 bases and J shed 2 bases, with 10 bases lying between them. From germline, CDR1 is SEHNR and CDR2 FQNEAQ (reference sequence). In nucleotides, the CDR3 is TGTGCCAGCAGCTTTTCAGGGCTTCAAGAGACCCAGTACTTC. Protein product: CASSFSGLQETQYF.

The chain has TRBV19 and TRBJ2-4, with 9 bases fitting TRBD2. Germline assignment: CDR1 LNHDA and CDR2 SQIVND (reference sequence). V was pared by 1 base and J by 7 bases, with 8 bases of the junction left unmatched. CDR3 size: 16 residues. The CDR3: CASSIGGGAGGNIQYF. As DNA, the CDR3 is TGTGCCAGTAGTATAGGCGGCGGCGCGGGGGGGAACATTCAGTACTTC.

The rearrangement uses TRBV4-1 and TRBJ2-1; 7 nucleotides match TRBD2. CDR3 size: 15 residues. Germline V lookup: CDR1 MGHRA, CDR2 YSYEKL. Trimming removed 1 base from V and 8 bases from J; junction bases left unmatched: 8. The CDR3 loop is CASSQVLAGPDEQFF. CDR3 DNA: TGCGCCAGCAGCCAAGTTTTAGCGGGCCCGGATGAGCAGTTCTTC.

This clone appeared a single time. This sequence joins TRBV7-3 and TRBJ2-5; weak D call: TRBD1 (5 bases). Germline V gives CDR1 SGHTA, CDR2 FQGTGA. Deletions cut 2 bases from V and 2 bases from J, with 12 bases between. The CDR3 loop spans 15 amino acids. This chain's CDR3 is CASSLFSQGQETQYF. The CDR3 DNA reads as TGTGCCAGCAGCTTATTCTCGCAGGGTCAAGAGACCCAGTACTTC.

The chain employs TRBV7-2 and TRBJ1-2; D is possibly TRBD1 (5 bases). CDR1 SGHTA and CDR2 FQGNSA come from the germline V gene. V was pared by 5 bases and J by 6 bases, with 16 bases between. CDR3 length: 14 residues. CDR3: CASSAGRGVHGYTF. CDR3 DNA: TGTGCCAGCAGCGCGGGGCGGGGAGTTCATGGCTACACCTTC.

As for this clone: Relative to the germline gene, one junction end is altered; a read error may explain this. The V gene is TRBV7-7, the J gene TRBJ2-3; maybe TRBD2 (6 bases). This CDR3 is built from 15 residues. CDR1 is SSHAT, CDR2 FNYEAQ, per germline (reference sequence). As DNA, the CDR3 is TGTGCTAGCAGCTTAGAGGTTGGGGGGTCAGATACGCAGTATTTT. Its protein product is CASSLEVGGSDTQYF.

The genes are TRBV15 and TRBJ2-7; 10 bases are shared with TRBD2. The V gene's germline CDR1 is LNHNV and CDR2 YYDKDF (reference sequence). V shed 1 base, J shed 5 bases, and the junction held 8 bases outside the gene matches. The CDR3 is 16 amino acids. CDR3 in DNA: TGTGCCACCAGCAGAGTCCGGGCTAGCGGGGGCAACGAGCAGTACTTC. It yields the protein CATSRVRASGGNEQYF.

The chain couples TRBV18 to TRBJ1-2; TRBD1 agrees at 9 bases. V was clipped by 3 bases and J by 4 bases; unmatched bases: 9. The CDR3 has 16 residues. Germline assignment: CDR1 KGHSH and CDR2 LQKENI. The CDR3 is CASSPIAGTGSYGYTF. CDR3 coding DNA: TGTGCCAGCTCACCTATCGCCGGGACAGGGTCCTATGGCTACACCTTC. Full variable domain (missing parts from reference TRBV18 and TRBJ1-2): NAGVMQNPRHLVRRRGQEARLRCSPMKGHSHVYWYRQLPEEGLKFMVYLQKENIIDESGMPKERFSAEFPKEGPSILRIQQVVRGDSAAYFCASSPIAGTGSYGYTFGSGTRLTVV.

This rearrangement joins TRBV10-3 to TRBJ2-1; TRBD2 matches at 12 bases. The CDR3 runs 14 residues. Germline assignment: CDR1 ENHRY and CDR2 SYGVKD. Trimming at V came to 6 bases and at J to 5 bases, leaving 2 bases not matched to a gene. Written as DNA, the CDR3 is TGTGCCATCAGGGGACTAGCGGGTAACAATGAGCAGTTCTTC. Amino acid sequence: CAIRGLAGNNEQFF.

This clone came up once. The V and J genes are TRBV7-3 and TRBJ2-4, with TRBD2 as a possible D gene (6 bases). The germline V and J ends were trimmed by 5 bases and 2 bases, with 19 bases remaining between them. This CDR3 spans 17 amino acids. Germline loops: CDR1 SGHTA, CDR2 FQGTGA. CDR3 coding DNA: TGTGCCAGCAGCCGCTCCCCCCGGGGAGGATCCAAAAACATTCAGTACTTC. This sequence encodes CASSRSPRGGSKNIQYF.

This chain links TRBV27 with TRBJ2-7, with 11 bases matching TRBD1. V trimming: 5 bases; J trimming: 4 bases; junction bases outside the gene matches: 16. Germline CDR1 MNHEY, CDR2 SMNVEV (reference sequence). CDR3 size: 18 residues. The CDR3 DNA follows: TGTGCCAGCAGTCGGACAGGGGGCTTTAGCGGGAGATTGTACGAGCAGTACTTC. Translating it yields CASSRTGGFSGRLYEQYF.

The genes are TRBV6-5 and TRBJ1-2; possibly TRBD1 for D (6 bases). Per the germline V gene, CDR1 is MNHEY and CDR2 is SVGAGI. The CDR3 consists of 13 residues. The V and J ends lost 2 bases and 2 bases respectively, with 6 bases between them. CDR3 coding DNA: TGTGCCAGCAGTTACGGGGGCAACTATGGCTACACCTTC. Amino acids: CASSYGGNYGYTF.

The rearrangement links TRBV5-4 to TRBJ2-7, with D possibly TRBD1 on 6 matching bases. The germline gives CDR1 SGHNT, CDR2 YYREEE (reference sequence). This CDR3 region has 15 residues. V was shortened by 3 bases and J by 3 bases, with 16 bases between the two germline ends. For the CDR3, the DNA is TGTGCCAGCAGCTCCCTCAGACCCAGGGGCTACGAGCAGTACTTC. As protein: CASSSLRPRGYEQYF.

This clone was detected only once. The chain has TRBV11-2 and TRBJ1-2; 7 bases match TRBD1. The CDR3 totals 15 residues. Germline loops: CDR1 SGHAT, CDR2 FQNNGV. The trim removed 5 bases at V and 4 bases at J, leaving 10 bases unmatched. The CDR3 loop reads CASSPTRQGSYGYTF. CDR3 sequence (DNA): TGTGCCAGCAGCCCCACCCGACAGGGTTCCTATGGCTACACCTTC.

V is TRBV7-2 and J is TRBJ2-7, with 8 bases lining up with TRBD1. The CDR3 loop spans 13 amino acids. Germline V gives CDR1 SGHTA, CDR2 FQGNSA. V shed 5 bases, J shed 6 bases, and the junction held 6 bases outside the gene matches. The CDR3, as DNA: TGTGCCAGCAGCGTCGGACAGGGCACCGAGCAGTACTTC. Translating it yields CASSVGQGTEQYF.

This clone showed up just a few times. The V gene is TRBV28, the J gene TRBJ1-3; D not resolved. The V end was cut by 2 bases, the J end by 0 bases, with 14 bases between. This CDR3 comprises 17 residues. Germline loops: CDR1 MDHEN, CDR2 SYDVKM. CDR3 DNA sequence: TGTGCCAGCAGTTTAGGCGCGGAGTTTTACTCTGGAAACACCATATATTTT. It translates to CASSLGAEFYSGNTIYF.

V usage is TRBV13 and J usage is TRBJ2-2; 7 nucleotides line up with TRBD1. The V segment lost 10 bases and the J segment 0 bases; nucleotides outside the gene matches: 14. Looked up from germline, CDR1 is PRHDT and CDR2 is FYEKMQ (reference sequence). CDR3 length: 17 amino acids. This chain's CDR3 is CATLHSGTDTNTGELFF. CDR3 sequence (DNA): TGTGCCACCCTTCACTCCGGGACAGACACGAACACCGGGGAGCTGTTTTTT.

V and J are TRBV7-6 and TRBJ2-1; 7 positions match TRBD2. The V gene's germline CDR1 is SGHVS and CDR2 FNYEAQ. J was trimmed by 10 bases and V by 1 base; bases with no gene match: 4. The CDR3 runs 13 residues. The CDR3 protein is CASSLVAGEEQFF. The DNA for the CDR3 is TGTGCCAGCAGCTTAGTCGCGGGAGAGGAGCAGTTCTTC.

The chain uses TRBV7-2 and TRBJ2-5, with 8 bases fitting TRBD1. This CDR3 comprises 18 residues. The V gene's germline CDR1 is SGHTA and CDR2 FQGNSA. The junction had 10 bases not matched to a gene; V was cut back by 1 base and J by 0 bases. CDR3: CASSLDSSRGLYQETQYF. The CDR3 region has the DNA TGTGCCAGCAGCTTAGATAGTTCCAGGGGGCTGTACCAAGAGACCCAGTACTTC.

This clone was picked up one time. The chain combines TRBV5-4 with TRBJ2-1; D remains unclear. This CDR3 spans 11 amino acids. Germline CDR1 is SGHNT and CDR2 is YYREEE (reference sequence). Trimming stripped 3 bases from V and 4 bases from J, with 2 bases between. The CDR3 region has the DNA TGTGCCAGCAGCTCATACAATGAGCAGTTCTTC. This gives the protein CASSSYNEQFF.

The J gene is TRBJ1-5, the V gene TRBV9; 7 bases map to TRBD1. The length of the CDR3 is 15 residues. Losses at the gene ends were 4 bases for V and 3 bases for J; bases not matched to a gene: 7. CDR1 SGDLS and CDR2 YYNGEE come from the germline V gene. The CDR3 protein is CASSTTGTVNQPQHF. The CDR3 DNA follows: TGTGCCAGCAGCACCACCGGGACAGTCAATCAGCCCCAGCATTTT.